The T cell receptor beta chain under discussion was sequenced for a study of T cell clonality in common variable immunodeficiency. CDR1 SGDLS and CDR2 YYNGEE come from the germline V gene. CDR3 size: 14 residues. The germline V and J ends were trimmed by 5 bases and 2 bases, with 14 bases remaining between them. This clone was detected many times. What it recognizes is unknown. The read halts 3 residues ahead of the CDR3 end, with the missing end drawn from the germline J gene. Overall study findings and caveats: CVID subjects showed higher TCRbeta clonality than healthy controls. Repertoire-complication correlations in CVID were limited by patient heterogeneity. Shared TCRbeta clones were fewer between CVID subjects than controls.

Only in-frame clones appear in the TCRdb table, and some are missing; sequencing was by immunoSEQ multiplex PCR. The sample holds more than 30,000 clones, and no clone turns up only once. The clonotype was recovered from a person aged 18 to 70 in good health. V usage is TRBV9 and J usage is TRBJ2-7; the D gene is possibly TRBD1 (5 bases). The material sequenced was peripheral blood mononuclear cells. The covered CDR3 bases are TGTGCCAGCAGTGTGCACGACAGCCCCTACGAG. Translating gives CASSVHDSPYE. The whole CDR3 is CASSVHDSPYEQYF.